A single sample is the source of the 17 T cell receptor beta chains below, sequenced in a study of CXCR3-negative and CXCR3-positive naive CD8 T cells. Findings of the study overall: TRB CDR3s of CXCR3-positive naive cells were more hydrophobic than those of CXCR3-negative naive cells.

Their antigen targets remain unknown. Libraries of TRB cDNA were made by 5' RACE and carried UMIs. TCRdb reprocessed the 5' RACE reads and keeps a single row for each CDR3 protein, giving no DNA. Here the sample table reports about 98,000 distinct CDR3 sequences. Sequences were obtained from naive CXCR3+ CD8+ T cells from blood. Described subset: CD45RO-CCR7+CD27+CD95- naive CD8+ T cells expressing CXCR3 (TNR3+). These receptors were collected from a human donor in good health. Some clones in this sample may be carry-over from other donors' samples.

This chain links TRBV29-1 with TRBJ1-2; without DNA, the TCRdb call of TRBD1 cannot be checked. The germline V gene has CDR1 SQVTM and CDR2 ANQGSEA. The CDR3 has 12 residues. CDR3 residues: CSSDRGNYGYTF.

This rearrangement joins TRBV7-9 to TRBJ1-1. The germline V gene encodes CDR1 SEHNR and CDR2 FQNEAQ (reference sequence). The CDR3 is 12 amino acids. CDR3 loop: CAWGGSNTEAFF.

The rearrangement joins TRBV6-2 or TRBV6-3 to TRBJ2-7; TCRdb designates TRBD1, a call that cannot be tested without DNA. Looked up from germline, CDR1 is MNHEY and CDR2 is SVGEGT. This CDR3 spans 17 amino acids. Here the CDR3 reads CASRAISGDRGFYEQYF.

The chain employs TRBV29-1 and TRBJ1-3; without DNA, the TCRdb call of TRBD1 cannot be checked. The length of the CDR3 is 13 residues. Germline-derived CDR1 and CDR2 are SQVTM and ANQGSEA. CDR3 protein: CSVVGGSGNTIYF.

CDR3 in amino acids: CASSFNRGPDTQYF. The rearrangement joins TRBV7-6 to TRBJ2-3; the TRBD1 assignment by TCRdb is unverifiable without DNA. Germline V lookup: CDR1 SGHVS, CDR2 FNYEAQ. The CDR3 runs to 14 residues.

The CDR3 loop is CASSQDILGGGYEQYF. The chain recombines TRBV4-1 with TRBJ2-7; TCRdb gives TRBD1 as the D gene, but with no DNA this cannot be confirmed. This CDR3 has 16 amino acids. CDR1 and CDR2 from the germline V gene are MGHRA and YSYEKL.

The chain recombines TRBV3-1 with TRBJ2-1; TCRdb gives TRBD2 as the D gene, but with no DNA this cannot be confirmed. Germline loops: CDR1 LGHDT, CDR2 YNNKEL (reference sequence). This CDR3 has 18 amino acids. The CDR3 sequence: CASSQAWGSGGAGNEQFF.

The chain couples TRBV28 to TRBJ2-1; the D call of TRBD1 rests on TCRdb alone, since no DNA is present to check it. Germline V gene sequence: CDR1 MDHEN, CDR2 SYDVKM. This CDR3 has 15 residues. The CDR3: CASSFRGHSYNEQLF. Full variable domain (outside the CDR3, taken from reference TRBV28 and TRBJ2-1): DVKVTQSSRYLVKRTGEKVFLECVQDMDHENMFWYRQDPGLGLRLIYFSYDVKMKEKGDIPEGYSVSREKKERFSLILESASTNQTSMYLCASSFRGHSYNEQLFGPGTRLTVL.

The rearrangement links TRBV5-5 to TRBJ2-1; there is no DNA to check the TCRdb D call of TRBD1. The CDR3 consists of 15 residues. Looked up from germline, CDR1 is SGHKS and CDR2 is YYEKEE (reference sequence). CDR3 protein: CASTVTEGGLDEQFF.

J is TRBJ2-7 and V is TRBV5-1. This CDR3 is 14 amino acids long. Germline values: CDR1 SGHRS, CDR2 YFSETQ. The CDR3 protein is CASSLDNRAYEQYF.

CDR3 amino acids: CASSWTGGSEDTQYF. The gene calls are TRBV2 and TRBJ2-3; there is no DNA to check the TCRdb D call of TRBD1. CDR1 is SNHLY, CDR2 FYNNEI, per germline. CDR3 length: 15 residues.

V and J are TRBV5-1 and TRBJ2-3; TCRdb reports TRBD2, a call that lacks DNA to check it against. The CDR3 consists of 13 residues. Germline assignment: CDR1 SGHRS and CDR2 YFSETQ. Here the CDR3 reads CASSLEGWDTQYF.

The rearrangement joins TRBV11-1 to TRBJ2-7; the D call from TCRdb, TRBD1, cannot be confirmed without DNA. CDR1 is SGHAT, CDR2 FQDESV, per germline (reference sequence). The CDR3 sequence is 13 residues long. The CDR3 loop is CASSMGQQYEQYF.

The rearrangement uses TRBV6-5 and TRBJ2-1. Germline-derived CDR1 and CDR2 are MNHEY and SVGAGI. The CDR3 spans 14 residues. CDR3 region: CASSYRRNYNEQFF.

CDR3 sequence: CASSLKVWTWELFF. The chain combines TRBV27 with TRBJ2-2. This CDR3 is built from 14 residues. CDR1 is MNHEY and CDR2 is SMNVEV in the germline V gene (reference sequence).

This chain links TRBV29-1 with TRBJ2-7; checking the TCRdb D call of TRBD1 is not possible without DNA. The CDR3 extends over 15 amino acids. Germline V lookup: CDR1 SQVTM, CDR2 ANQGSEA. The CDR3 sequence is CSVEIFGTVSYEQYF.

The chain links TRBV25-1 to TRBJ2-7; TCRdb's D call, TRBD1, is unchecked because there is no DNA. The CDR3 has 15 residues. Germline lookup yields CDR1 MGHDK and CDR2 SYGVNS. CDR3 amino acids: CASSEFGTKPYEQYF.